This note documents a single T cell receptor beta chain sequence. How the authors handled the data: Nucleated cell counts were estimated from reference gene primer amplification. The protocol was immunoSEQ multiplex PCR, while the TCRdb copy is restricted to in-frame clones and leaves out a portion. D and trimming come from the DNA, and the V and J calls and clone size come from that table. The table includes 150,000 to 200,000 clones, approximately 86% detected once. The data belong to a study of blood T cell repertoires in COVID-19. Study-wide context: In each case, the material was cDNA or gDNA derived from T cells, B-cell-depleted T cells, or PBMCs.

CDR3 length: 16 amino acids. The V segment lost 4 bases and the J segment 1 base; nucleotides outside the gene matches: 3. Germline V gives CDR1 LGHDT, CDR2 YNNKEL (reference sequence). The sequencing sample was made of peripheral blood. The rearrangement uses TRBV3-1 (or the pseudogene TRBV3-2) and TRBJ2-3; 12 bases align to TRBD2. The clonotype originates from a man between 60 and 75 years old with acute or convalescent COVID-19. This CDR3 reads CASSRGLAGRTDTQYF. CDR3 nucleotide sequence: TGTGCCAGCAGCCGGGGACTAGCGGGCCGCACAGATACGCAGTATTTT.